This TCR beta chain was sequenced for a study of breast tumors, draining lymph nodes, adjacent tissues. The V segment lost 2 bases and the J segment 9 bases; nucleotides outside the gene matches: 7. Germline V gene data show CDR1 as GTSNPN and CDR2 as SVGIG (reference sequence). This CDR3 has 16 amino acids. Samples came from axillary lymph nodes draining the breast cancer. This clonotype was recorded at least ten times. TCRdb re-derived calls from the multiplex PCR reads in MiXCR, one entry per CDR3 protein. The sample shows about 230,000 distinct CDR3 sequences, 32% of them seen only once. The chain recombines TRBV30 with TRBJ2-1; 16 nucleotides line up with TRBD2. The source material was axillary lymph node tissue. This sequence originates from a female donor with breast cancer. Some clones in this sample may be carry-over from other donors' samples. The CDR3 is CAWSPGTSGRAGEQFF. For the CDR3, the DNA is TGTGCCTGGAGTCCCGGGACTAGCGGGAGGGCCGGTGAGCAGTTCTTC.